This is a list of T cell receptor beta chains from one sample in a study of shared clonotypes between healthy human individuals. Using immunoSEQ multiplex PCR, the repertoire was profiled, and TCRdb retains in-frame clones only, with some absent. The table shows 1.5 million to 2.5 million clones, with over 85% occurring only once. Input material: naive CD8+ T cells sorted from blood. The receptors here all came from a man in his late teens or twenties in good health. Each CDR3 is given with its conserved first and last residue. The D gene is left open where the match is weak. Size tells how often a clone was seen (once, few, many) or the class of an expanded clone, and some rows leave it out.

clone_size: NA; d_call: NA; v_call: TRBV7-6; j_call: TRBJ2-7; cdr3_aa: CASSPYAGANEQYF; cdr3_nt: TGTGCCAGCAGCCCTTACGCAGGGGCCAACGAGCAGTACTTC
clone_size: NA; d_call: NA; v_call: TRBV4-1; j_call: TRBJ2-7; cdr3_aa: CASSQVAGLAHEQYF; cdr3_nt: TGCGCCAGCAGCCAAGTCGCGGGCCTGGCCCACGAGCAGTACTTC
clone_size: once; d_call: NA; v_call: TRBV6-5; j_call: TRBJ2-7; cdr3_aa: CASSYSRGGNEQYF; cdr3_nt: TGTGCCAGCAGTTACTCGAGAGGAGGGAACGAGCAGTACTTC
clone_size: NA; d_call: NA; v_call: TRBV27; j_call: TRBJ2-3; cdr3_aa: CASSLMRLVGAVGDTQYF; cdr3_nt: TGTGCCAGCAGTTTAATGCGACTAGTGGGGGCGGTGGGAGATACGCAGTATTTT
clone_size: NA; d_call: TRBD1; v_call: TRBV27; j_call: TRBJ2-5; cdr3_aa: CASSFGQGQETQYF; cdr3_nt: TGTGCCAGCAGTTTCGGACAGGGGCAAGAGACCCAGTACTTC
clone_size: once; d_call: NA; v_call: TRBV6-5; j_call: TRBJ2-3; cdr3_aa: CASSPAGDTQYF; cdr3_nt: TGTGCCAGCAGTCCAGCGGGAGATACGCAGTATTTT
clone_size: NA; d_call: NA; v_call: TRBV27; j_call: TRBJ1-2; cdr3_aa: CASSLRGANYGYTF; cdr3_nt: TGTGCCAGCAGTTTGCGGGGTGCTAACTATGGCTACACCTTC
clone_size: NA; d_call: NA; v_call: TRBV7-6; j_call: TRBJ2-1; cdr3_aa: CASSAGTPSYNEQFF; cdr3_nt: TGTGCCAGCAGCGCCGGGACACCCTCCTACAATGAGCAGTTCTTC
clone_size: NA; d_call: TRBD2; v_call: TRBV27; j_call: TRBJ2-7; cdr3_aa: CASSPSGTSGRSPYEQYF; cdr3_nt: TGTGCCAGCAGCCCCTCCGGGACTAGCGGGAGGTCCCCCTACGAGCAGTACTTC
clone_size: NA; d_call: TRBD1; v_call: TRBV4-1; j_call: TRBJ1-2; cdr3_aa: CASSRDRETNYGYTF; cdr3_nt: TGCGCCAGCAGCCGCGACAGGGAAACTAACTATGGCTACACCTTC
clone_size: NA; d_call: TRBD1; v_call: TRBV30; j_call: TRBJ1-5; cdr3_aa: CAWSGQGDQPQHF; cdr3_nt: TGTGCCTGGAGTGGACAGGGCGATCAGCCCCAGCATTTT
clone_size: NA; d_call: TRBD2; v_call: TRBV7-9; j_call: TRBJ2-2; cdr3_aa: CASGSLAGDTGELFF; cdr3_nt: TGTGCCAGTGGATCACTAGCGGGAGACACCGGGGAGCTGTTTTTT
clone_size: NA; d_call: NA; v_call: TRBV2; j_call: TRBJ2-3; cdr3_aa: CASSEALTTDTQYF; cdr3_nt: TGTGCCAGCAGTGAAGCGCTCACCACAGATACGCAGTATTTT
clone_size: NA; d_call: TRBD1; v_call: TRBV9; j_call: TRBJ2-1; cdr3_aa: CASSVGQGARYEQFF; cdr3_nt: TGTGCCAGCAGCGTAGGGCAGGGGGCGCGATATGAGCAGTTCTTC
clone_size: NA; d_call: NA; v_call: TRBV4-1; j_call: TRBJ1-4; cdr3_aa: CASSLFIGLGGNEKLFF; cdr3_nt: TGCGCCAGCAGTCTGTTTATCGGACTCGGCGGTAATGAAAAACTGTTTTTT
clone_size: NA; d_call: NA; v_call: TRBV6-1; j_call: TRBJ2-7; cdr3_aa: CASSETPGSGGRGYEQYF; cdr3_nt: TGTGCCAGCAGTGAAACTCCCGGTTCTGGGGGACGTGGCTACGAGCAGTACTTC
clone_size: once; d_call: NA; v_call: TRBV5-4; j_call: TRBJ1-1; cdr3_aa: CASSLEAEVYTEAFF; cdr3_nt: TGTGCCAGCAGCTTGGAAGCAGAAGTTTACACTGAAGCTTTCTTT
clone_size: NA; d_call: TRBD1; v_call: TRBV7-9; j_call: TRBJ2-7; cdr3_aa: CASSLGQDGYEQYF; cdr3_nt: TGTGCCAGCAGCTTGGGACAGGATGGGTACGAGCAGTACTTC
clone_size: NA; d_call: TRBD1; v_call: TRBV4-1; j_call: TRBJ2-3; cdr3_aa: CASSQWTGPDTQYF; cdr3_nt: TGCGCCAGCAGCCAATGGACAGGGCCAGATACGCAGTATTTT
clone_size: once; d_call: NA; v_call: TRBV19; j_call: TRBJ1-2; cdr3_aa: CATSGGNYGYTF; cdr3_nt: TGTGCCACCAGTGGGGGAAACTATGGCTACACCTTC
clone_size: NA; d_call: NA; v_call: TRBV27; j_call: TRBJ2-1; cdr3_aa: CASRLSSEGYNEQFF; cdr3_nt: TGTGCCAGCAGACTATCTAGCGAAGGGTACAATGAGCAGTTCTTC
clone_size: NA; d_call: NA; v_call: TRBV6-1; j_call: TRBJ1-2; cdr3_aa: CASSELGQGTGYTF; cdr3_nt: TGTGCCAGCAGTGAACTGGGGCAGGGGACAGGCTACACCTTC
clone_size: NA; d_call: NA; v_call: TRBV7-2; j_call: TRBJ1-1; cdr3_aa: CASSSIQDMNTEAFF; cdr3_nt: TGTGCCAGCAGCTCGATACAGGATATGAACACTGAAGCTTTCTTT
clone_size: once; d_call: NA; v_call: TRBV6-6; j_call: TRBJ2-5; cdr3_aa: CASSYEEGIGETQYF; cdr3_nt: TGTGCCAGCAGTTACGAAGAGGGCATCGGGGAGACCCAGTACTTC
clone_size: NA; d_call: NA; v_call: TRBV19; j_call: TRBJ1-4; cdr3_aa: CASSPTAPSNEKLFF; cdr3_nt: TGTGCCAGTAGCCCAACAGCGCCGTCTAATGAAAAACTGTTTTTT
clone_size: few; d_call: TRBD1; v_call: TRBV4-1; j_call: TRBJ1-5; cdr3_aa: CASSYSRDSRWPQHF; cdr3_nt: TGCGCCAGCAGCTACAGCCGGGACAGCCGATGGCCCCAGCATTTT
clone_size: once; d_call: NA; v_call: TRBV27; j_call: TRBJ1-1; cdr3_aa: CASSLIGPDTEAFF; cdr3_nt: TGTGCCAGCAGTTTAATCGGCCCGGACACTGAAGCTTTCTTT
clone_size: NA; d_call: NA; v_call: TRBV28; j_call: TRBJ2-5; cdr3_aa: CASSFPSWGQETQYF; cdr3_nt: TGTGCCAGCAGTTTCCCTAGCTGGGGTCAAGAGACCCAGTACTTC
clone_size: NA; d_call: TRBD1; v_call: TRBV27; j_call: TRBJ2-7; cdr3_aa: CASSSGTASSYEQYF; cdr3_nt: TGTGCCAGCAGCTCCGGGACAGCGAGCTCCTACGAGCAGTACTTC
clone_size: NA; d_call: NA; v_call: TRBV18; j_call: TRBJ2-5; cdr3_aa: CASSPDPGTETQYF; cdr3_nt: TGTGCCAGCTCACCCGATCCAGGGACGGAGACCCAGTACTTC
clone_size: NA; d_call: NA; v_call: TRBV18; j_call: TRBJ2-1; cdr3_aa: CASSPLQDRGYNEQFF; cdr3_nt: TGTGCCAGCTCACCCCTACAAGATAGGGGCTACAATGAGCAGTTCTTC
clone_size: NA; d_call: NA; v_call: TRBV28; j_call: TRBJ1-3; cdr3_aa: CASSLMPQGTGNTIYF; cdr3_nt: TGTGCCAGCAGTCTGATGCCCCAGGGCACTGGAAACACCATATATTTT
clone_size: NA; d_call: TRBD2; v_call: TRBV7-2; j_call: TRBJ2-7; cdr3_aa: CASSLAGLAGEGLYEQYF; cdr3_nt: TGTGCCAGCAGCTTAGCGGGACTAGCGGGAGAAGGGCTCTACGAGCAGTACTTC
clone_size: once; d_call: TRBD1; v_call: TRBV7-9; j_call: TRBJ2-7; cdr3_aa: CASSGNGQGLEQYF; cdr3_nt: TGTGCCAGCAGCGGAAATGGACAGGGGCTCGAGCAGTACTTC
clone_size: few; d_call: TRBD1; v_call: TRBV14; j_call: TRBJ1-6; cdr3_aa: CASSQETGVNSPLHF; cdr3_nt: TGTGCCAGCAGCCAGGAGACAGGGGTTAATTCACCCCTCCACTTT
clone_size: NA; d_call: TRBD1; v_call: TRBV27; j_call: TRBJ1-2; cdr3_aa: CASSLARGRVGYTF; cdr3_nt: TGTGCCAGCAGTTTGGCCAGGGGGCGGGTTGGCTACACCTTC